This T cell receptor (beta chain) was documented in a study of early T cells in non-severe SARS-CoV-2 infection. Regarding the study as a whole: Anti-spike CD8 responses were favored by VDJdb matching, which missed private and CD4 specificities.

Attachment of unique molecular identifiers to individual cDNA molecules was performed. MiXCR, applied by TCRdb to the 5' RACE reads, yields one record per CDR3 protein. The sample has more than 95,000 distinct CDR3 sequences, roughly 15% seen once. Notes on this clonotype: Its matching antigen is unknown.

The CDR3 totals 14 residues. V dropped 4 bases and J dropped 0 bases, with 10 bases sitting between them. CDR1 and CDR2 from the germline V gene are KGHSY and FQNENV. V usage is TRBV16 and J usage is TRBJ2-7; D is unresolved. The clonotype comes from an adult who was a healthcare worker with PCR-confirmed SARS-CoV-2 infection or an uninfected control (not recorded which). Sequencing was performed on whole blood. The CDR3 nucleotides read TGTGCCAGCAGCCCACCCTCCAGCTCCTACGAGCAGTACTTC. This sequence encodes CASSPPSSSYEQYF.